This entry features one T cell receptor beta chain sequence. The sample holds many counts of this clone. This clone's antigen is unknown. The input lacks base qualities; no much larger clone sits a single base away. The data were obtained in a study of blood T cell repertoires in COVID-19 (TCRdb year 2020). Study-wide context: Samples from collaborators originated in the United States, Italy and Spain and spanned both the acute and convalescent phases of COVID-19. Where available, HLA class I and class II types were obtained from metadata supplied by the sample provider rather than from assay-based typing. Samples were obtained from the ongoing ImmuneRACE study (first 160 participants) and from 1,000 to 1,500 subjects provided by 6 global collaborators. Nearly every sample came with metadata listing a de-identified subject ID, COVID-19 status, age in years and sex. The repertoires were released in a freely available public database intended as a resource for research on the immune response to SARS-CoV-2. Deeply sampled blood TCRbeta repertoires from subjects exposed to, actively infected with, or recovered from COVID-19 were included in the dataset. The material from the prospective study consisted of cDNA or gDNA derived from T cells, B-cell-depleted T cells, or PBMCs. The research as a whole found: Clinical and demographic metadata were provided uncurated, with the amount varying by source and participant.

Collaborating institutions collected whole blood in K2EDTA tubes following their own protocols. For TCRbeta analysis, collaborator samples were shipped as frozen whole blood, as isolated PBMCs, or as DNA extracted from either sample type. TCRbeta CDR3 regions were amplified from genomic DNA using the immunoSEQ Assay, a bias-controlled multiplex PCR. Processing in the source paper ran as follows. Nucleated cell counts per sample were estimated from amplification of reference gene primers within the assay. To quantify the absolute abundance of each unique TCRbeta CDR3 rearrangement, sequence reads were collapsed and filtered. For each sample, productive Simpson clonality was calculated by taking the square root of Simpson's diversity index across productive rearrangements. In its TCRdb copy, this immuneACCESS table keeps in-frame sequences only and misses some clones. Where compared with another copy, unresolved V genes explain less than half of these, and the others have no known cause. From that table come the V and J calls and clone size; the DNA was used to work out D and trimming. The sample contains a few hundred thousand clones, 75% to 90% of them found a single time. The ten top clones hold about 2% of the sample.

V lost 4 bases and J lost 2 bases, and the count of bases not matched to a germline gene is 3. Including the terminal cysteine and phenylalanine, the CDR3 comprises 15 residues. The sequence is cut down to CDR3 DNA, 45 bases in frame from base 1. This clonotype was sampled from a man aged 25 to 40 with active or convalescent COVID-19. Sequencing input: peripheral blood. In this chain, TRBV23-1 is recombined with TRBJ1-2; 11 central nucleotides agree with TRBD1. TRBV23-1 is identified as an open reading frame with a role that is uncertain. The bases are TGCGCCAGCAGTCGCGGACAGGGGGCGAACTATGGCTACACCTTC. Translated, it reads CASSRGQGANYGYTF.